The 32 T cell receptor beta chains below were found in one sample sequenced in a study of shared clonotypes between healthy human individuals. Terminally differentiated effector memory CD45RA+ cells were excluded from the naive CD8 cells, which were CD45RO-negative and positively selected for CCR7. TCRdb's copy holds only in-frame clones and misses some; the assay was immunoSEQ multiplex PCR. This table has about 2.1 million clones, around 93% appearing once. The sequenced sample consisted of naive CD8+ T cells from PBMCs. The receptors shown here come from a man aged 18 to 35 in good health. Some clones in this sample may be carry-over from other donors' samples.

The chain couples TRBV15 to TRBJ2-1; TRBD2 agrees at 9 bases. V shed 0 bases, J shed 5 bases, and the junction held 8 bases outside the gene matches. The CDR3 runs to 17 residues. Germline loops: CDR1 LNHNV, CDR2 YYDKDF (reference sequence). CDR3 coding DNA: TGTGCCACCAGCAGAGAGGCTAGCGGGATTTGGCACAATGAGCAGTTCTTC. This encodes CATSREASGIWHNEQFF.

This rearrangement joins TRBV5-1 to TRBJ1-1; D gene ambiguous. The CDR3 totals 19 residues. Trimming removed 4 bases from V and 4 bases from J, with 29 bases in between. CDR1 and CDR2 (germline): SGHRS, YFSETQ. DNA of the CDR3: TGCGCCAGCAGCGACAATATGAAACACAGTCAACCAATGAGCACTGAAGCTTTCTTT. Translating gives CASSDNMKHSQPMSTEAFF.

V and J are TRBV4-1 and TRBJ1-5; D might be TRBD1 (5 bases). The CDR3 is made up of 17 amino acids. Trimming removed 5 bases from V and 4 bases from J, with 21 bases in between. The germline CDR1 and CDR2 sequences are MGHRA and YSYEKL. CDR3 amino acids: CASSLIYRDRKNQPQHF. As DNA, the CDR3 is TGCGCCAGCAGCTTGATCTACCGGGACCGAAAAAATCAGCCCCAGCATTTT.

Regarding this clone: Distinct nucleotide sequences in the sample also encode this CDR3. The chain couples TRBV7-9 to TRBJ2-7; D is tentatively TRBD1 or TRBD2 (5 bases each). CDR1 SEHNR and CDR2 FQNEAQ come from the germline V gene (reference sequence). The CDR3 consists of 12 residues. V was clipped by 5 bases and J by 4 bases, with 9 bases between them. CDR3 nucleotides: TGTGCCAGCAGCCAGGGAGTGTACGAGCAGTACTTC. The encoded protein is CASSQGVYEQYF.

V gene TRBV10-3 combines with J gene TRBJ2-7; weak D call: TRBD2 (6 bases). The length of the CDR3 is 12 residues. The V and J ends lost 10 bases and 0 bases respectively, with 10 bases between them. Germline V gene data show CDR1 as ENHRY and CDR2 as SYGVKD. CDR3 sequence reads: CASGASSYEQYF. The CDR3 bases are TGTGCCAGCGGGGCTAGCTCCTACGAGCAGTACTTC.

In its sample, this clone was seen a few times. This rearrangement joins TRBV4-1 to TRBJ1-1; D unresolved. Trimming removed 8 bases from V and 2 bases from J, with 18 bases in between. This CDR3 has 15 amino acids. Germline-derived CDR1 and CDR2 are MGHRA and YSYEKL. The CDR3 here is CASQAGRRGNTEAFF. DNA for the CDR3: TGCGCCAGCCAGGCCGGGAGAAGAGGAAACACTGAAGCTTTCTTT.

Concerning this clone: Other nucleotide sequences in the sample specify the same CDR3. The chain recombines TRBV7-9 with TRBJ1-5; D call uncertain. The CDR3 contains 12 residues. CDR1 SEHNR and CDR2 FQNEAQ come from the germline V gene (reference sequence). V was shortened by 2 bases and J by 3 bases, with 2 bases between the two germline ends. CDR3 in DNA: TGTGCCAGCAGCTTATCCAATCAGCCCCAGCATTTT. Its translation: CASSLSNQPQHF.

V and J are TRBV27 and TRBJ1-6; weak D call: TRBD1 (5 bases). CDR1 and CDR2 from the germline V gene are MNHEY and SMNVEV (reference sequence). The CDR3 has 14 residues. Between the trimmed V and J ends, which lost 3 bases and 9 bases, there was a span of 12 bases. CDR3 in DNA: TGTGCCAGCAGTTTTGGGGAGGGGATTTCACCCCTCCACTTT. Translated: CASSFGEGISPLHF.

This CDR3 reads CASSPLGLAGILVYNEQFF. In nucleotides, the CDR3 is TGTGCCAGCTCACCCCTAGGACTAGCGGGAATTCTGGTCTACAATGAGCAGTTCTTC. This chain joins TRBV18 and TRBJ2-1, with TRBD2 identical over 12 bases. The V gene's germline CDR1 is KGHSH and CDR2 LQKENI. The CDR3 runs 19 residues. V was clipped by 3 bases and J by 3 bases; unmatched bases: 12.

Concerning this clone itself: Other DNA sequences in the sample encode the same CDR3. CDR3 loop: CASSLAGLNTEAFF. As DNA, the CDR3 is TGTGCCAGCAGCTTAGCGGGCCTGAACACTGAAGCTTTCTTT. The chain uses TRBV11-2 and TRBJ1-1, with D hard to call. The ends were cut back, 1 base at V and 0 bases at J, with 6 bases in the middle. Germline V lookup: CDR1 SGHAT, CDR2 FQNNGV. This CDR3 is 14 amino acids long.

V gene TRBV12-5 combines with J gene TRBJ2-3, with 7 bases fitting TRBD2. The CDR3 sequence is 15 residues long. Per the germline V gene, CDR1 is LGHNT and CDR2 is FRNRAP. V shed 6 bases and J 2 bases; nucleotides not matched to a gene: 8. The CDR3 nucleotides read TGTGCTAGTGGGACCGGGACTACCAACACAGATACGCAGTATTTT. Encoded protein: CASGTGTTNTDTQYF.

The chain couples TRBV7-6 to TRBJ1-1; D is possibly TRBD1 (6 bases). V lost 4 bases, J lost 3 bases, and 12 bases lay in between. This CDR3 region has 14 residues. Looked up from germline, CDR1 is SGHVS and CDR2 is FNYEAQ. The CDR3, as DNA: TGTGCCAGCAGCTCCCGGGACACCCACACTGAAGCTTTCTTT. Protein sequence: CASSSRDTHTEAFF.

This sequence joins TRBV7-2 and TRBJ2-2; 14 bases line up with TRBD2. The germline V gene encodes CDR1 SGHTA and CDR2 FQGNSA. The CDR3 length is 19 residues. With V trimmed by 5 bases and J by 0 bases, 8 bases remained unmatched. CDR3: CASSPGTSGSLPNTGELFF. CDR3 bases: TGTGCCAGCAGCCCCGGGACTAGCGGGAGCCTACCGAACACCGGGGAGCTGTTTTTT. The complete variable domain, with remaining parts taken from reference TRBV7-2 and TRBJ2-2, reads GAGVSQSPSNKVTEKGKDVELRCDPISGHTALYWYRQSLGQGLEFLIYFQGNSAPDKSGLPSDRFSAERTGGSVSTLTIQRTQQEDSAVYLCASSPGTSGSLPNTGELFFGEGSRLTVL.

This clone appeared a single time. This chain joins TRBV27 and TRBJ2-7, with D maybe TRBD1 (5 bases). V was trimmed by 1 base and J by 7 bases, leaving 20 bases between them. This CDR3 contains 16 residues. Germline assignment: CDR1 MNHEY and CDR2 SMNVEV (reference sequence). CDR3 residues: CASSLLGAGLVREQYF. CDR3 nucleotides: TGTGCCAGCAGTTTATTAGGAGCAGGGCTGGTGAGGGAGCAGTACTTC.

This clone came up once. At the DNA level, this CDR3 is encoded by other sequences in the same sample as well. The V and J genes are TRBV28 and TRBJ2-2; D remains ambiguous. The germline gives CDR1 MDHEN, CDR2 SYDVKM. The CDR3 is 13 amino acids. V was trimmed by 3 bases and J by 4 bases, leaving 6 bases between them. The CDR3 DNA reads as TGTGCCAGCAGTTTTCGCGGCACCGGGGAGCTGTTTTTT. Amino acids: CASSFRGTGELFF.

This chain joins TRBV7-2 and TRBJ2-7; 13 positions match TRBD2. Germline V CDR1 and CDR2: SGHTA, FQGNSA. The CDR3 is 17 amino acids. Germline trimming cut 5 bases from V and 3 bases from J; bases unmatched to any gene: 10. For the CDR3, the DNA is TGTGCCAGCAGCCCCGGACTAGCGGGAGCCGGATACTACGAGCAGTACTTC. Translation: CASSPGLAGAGYYEQYF. The whole variable domain, remainder taken from reference TRBV7-2 and TRBJ2-7, is GAGVSQSPSNKVTEKGKDVELRCDPISGHTALYWYRQSLGQGLEFLIYFQGNSAPDKSGLPSDRFSAERTGGSVSTLTIQRTQQEDSAVYLCASSPGLAGAGYYEQYFGPGTRLTVT.

This sequence joins TRBV6-5 and TRBJ2-7, with TRBD1 matching over 7 bases. Unmatched junction bases numbered 8, after V lost 6 bases and J lost 0 bases. CDR3 length equals 15 residues. CDR1 MNHEY and CDR2 SVGAGI come from the germline V gene. CDR3 sequence (DNA): TGTGCCAGCAGCCAACAGGGGCCGAGCTCCTACGAGCAGTACTTC. As protein: CASSQQGPSSYEQYF.

This clone was counted once. V is TRBV10-3 and J is TRBJ2-1, with 7 bases fitting TRBD2. This CDR3 comprises 16 residues. V was pared by 6 bases and J by 6 bases, with 14 bases of the junction left unmatched. Germline V gene sequence: CDR1 ENHRY, CDR2 SYGVKD. CDR3 in amino acids: CAIRAALAARGNEQFF. CDR3 nucleotides: TGTGCCATCAGAGCGGCCCTAGCGGCCCGCGGCAATGAGCAGTTCTTC.

Only one count was recorded for this clone. This chain uses TRBV15 with TRBJ2-5; tentative D call: TRBD2 (6 bases). The V gene lost 1 base and the J gene lost 2 bases, with 14 bases spanning the gap. Germline-derived CDR1 and CDR2 are LNHNV and YYDKDF (reference sequence). CDR3 length: 16 residues. The CDR3 bases are TGTGCCACCAGCAGAGTGAAGACTAGGCTACAAGAGACCCAGTACTTC. This sequence encodes CATSRVKTRLQETQYF.

Comment on this clone: Other DNA sequences in this specimen translate into the identical CDR3. The CDR3 is CASSPPSSYEQYF. The DNA of the CDR3 is TGTGCCAGCTCACCACCGTCATCCTACGAGCAGTACTTC. The gene calls are TRBV18 and TRBJ2-7; D not resolved. The V gene's germline CDR1 is KGHSH and CDR2 LQKENI. CDR3 length equals 13 residues. Between the trimmed V and J ends, which lost 0 bases and 1 base, there was a span of 4 bases.

The table lists this clone with a count of one. The V gene is TRBV28, the J gene TRBJ1-4; D uncertain. The CDR3 is 15 amino acids. Germline CDR1 and CDR2: MDHEN and SYDVKM. The ends were cut back, 2 bases at V and 2 bases at J, with 9 bases in the middle. CDR3 coding DNA: TGTGCCAGCAGTTTAATTTCAGAGACTAATGAAAAACTGTTTTTT. Translating gives CASSLISETNEKLFF.

The J gene is TRBJ1-1, the V gene TRBV19; possible D gene TRBD1, 5 bases. V lost 1 base to trimming and J lost 6 bases, with 9 bases between them. The CDR3 has 13 residues. Germline CDR1 reads LNHDA; CDR2 reads SQIVND (reference sequence). The CDR3 spells CASSIGGGPEAFF. In nucleotides, the CDR3 is TGTGCCAGTAGTATAGGGGGCGGGCCTGAAGCTTTCTTT.

The chain couples TRBV11-2 to TRBJ2-5, with 7 nucleotides matching TRBD2. The junction had 13 bases not matched to a gene; V was cut back by 4 bases and J by 5 bases. CDR3 size: 16 residues. Germline lookup yields CDR1 SGHAT and CDR2 FQNNGV. This chain's CDR3 is CASSSRTSPPVETQYF. For the CDR3, the DNA is TGTGCCAGCAGCTCCCGGACTAGTCCGCCGGTTGAGACCCAGTACTTC.

The V and J genes are TRBV5-1 and TRBJ2-7; maybe TRBD1 (6 bases). This CDR3 spans 16 amino acids. CDR1 is SGHRS and CDR2 is YFSETQ in the germline V gene. V gave up 0 bases and J gave up 5 bases, with 18 bases separating them. Here the CDR3 reads CASSLEGVTDLDEQYF. The CDR3 nucleotides are TGCGCCAGCAGCTTGGAGGGGGTGACGGATTTAGACGAGCAGTACTTC.

The chain links TRBV5-6 to TRBJ1-4, with no clear D. Germline assignment: CDR1 SGHDT and CDR2 YYEEEE. The V end lost 4 bases, the J end lost 4 bases, and 17 bases lay between the germline ends. CDR3 length: 16 amino acids. CDR3 residues: CASSQSFGNRNEKLFF. The CDR3, as DNA: TGTGCCAGCAGCCAAAGCTTCGGGAACCGTAATGAAAAACTGTTTTTT.

The chain links TRBV13 to TRBJ2-3; 9 positions match TRBD2. This CDR3 is 17 amino acids long. The V and J ends lost 4 bases and 4 bases, in that order; junction bases with no gene match: 12. Per the germline V gene, CDR1 is PRHDT and CDR2 is FYEKMQ (reference sequence). The CDR3 is CASSSNLAGEEADTQYF. The CDR3 nucleotides are TGTGCCAGCAGCTCTAACTTAGCGGGAGAAGAGGCAGATACGCAGTATTTT.

The rearrangement uses TRBV27 and TRBJ2-1, with 8 bases lining up with TRBD2. CDR1 is MNHEY, CDR2 SMNVEV, per germline (reference sequence). J lost 7 bases, V lost 7 bases, and 6 bases had no gene match. The CDR3 runs to 13 residues. CDR3 region: CASMAGGGNEQFF. CDR3 in DNA: TGTGCCAGCATGGCGGGAGGAGGAAATGAGCAGTTCTTC.

J is TRBJ2-3 and V is TRBV9, with a possible D match to TRBD2 (6 bases). Trimming left V 0 bases short and J 3 bases short, with 11 bases between. Germline-derived CDR1 and CDR2 are SGDLS and YYNGEE. CDR3 size: 15 residues. Written as DNA, the CDR3 is TGTGCCAGCAGCGTAGGGGGGGAGCGGACAGATACGCAGTATTTT. Encoded protein: CASSVGGERTDTQYF.

The gene calls are TRBV27 and TRBJ2-1, with D perhaps given as TRBD1 or TRBD2 (5 bases each). The CDR3 consists of 14 residues. CDR1 and CDR2 from the germline V gene are MNHEY and SMNVEV (reference sequence). Trimming removed 6 bases from V and 6 bases from J, with 15 bases in between. The CDR3, as DNA: TGTGCCAGCAGGAATCCCGGGACCCTCAATGAGCAGTTCTTC. It encodes CASRNPGTLNEQFF.

This clone was seen once. The chain links TRBV18 to TRBJ2-3; 10 bases match TRBD2. The germline CDR1 and CDR2 sequences are KGHSH and LQKENI. J lost 10 bases, V lost 6 bases, and 16 bases had no gene match. The CDR3 is 16 residues long. CDR3 amino acids: CASSQEGAGGRMAQYF. The CDR3 region has the DNA TGTGCCAGCTCCCAAGAGGGAGCGGGAGGGCGAATGGCGCAGTATTTT.

The gene calls are TRBV29-1 and TRBJ1-1; weak D call: TRBD1 (5 bases). Germline-derived CDR1 and CDR2 are SQVTM and ANQGSEA. Trimming shortened V by 4 bases and J by 1 base, and 13 bases separated the two germline ends. This CDR3 region has 14 residues. CDR3 DNA sequence: TGCAGCGTTGTTGGCAGGGAAGCGAACACTGAAGCTTTCTTT. It encodes CSVVGREANTEAFF. The complete variable domain, with remaining parts taken from reference TRBV29-1 and TRBJ1-1, reads SAVISQKPSRDICQRGTSLTIQCQVDSQVTMMFWYRQQPGQSLTLIATANQGSEATYESGFVIDKFPISRPNLTFSTLTVSNMSPEDSSIYLCSVVGREANTEAFFGQGTRLTVV.

The J gene is TRBJ2-7, the V gene TRBV7-2, with 7 bases aligning to TRBD2. The V and J ends lost 5 bases and 2 bases, in that order; junction bases with no gene match: 3. Looked up from germline, CDR1 is SGHTA and CDR2 is FQGNSA. The CDR3 spans 13 residues. For the CDR3, the DNA is TGTGCCAGCAGCCAAGGACTAGCCTACGAGCAGTACTTC. Protein sequence: CASSQGLAYEQYF.